This TCR beta chain was retrieved from a study of control samples from healthy donors and cancer patients (dated by TCRdb to 2018 to 2020). V is pruned by 3 bases and J by 4 bases, leaving 8 bases of the junction without a gene match. The CDR3 measures 15 amino acids from cysteine to phenylalanine. Of the read, only the CDR3 DNA is kept; its 45 bases are in frame from base 1. The germline V gene provides CDR1 MNHNS and CDR2 SASEGT. Notes on this clone: The antigen it binds to is not known. No quality values exist for individual bases; no much larger clone is one base distant.

Preparation of the library involved the immunoSEQ multiplex PCR assay. As stored in TCRdb, this immuneACCESS dataset retains in-frame rearrangements with V and J assigned. A fraction of the clones does not appear; measured against another copy, unresolved V genes explain less than half of the discrepancy, and the remainder lacks a known reason. In all, the sample holds roughly 130,000 clones, and 90% of those were seen once. Of the sample, 2% to 2.5% is held by the ten largest clones. Recombination connected TRBV6-1 to TRBJ1-1, with 7 bases matching TRBD1. Sequencing was carried out using blood. The source of this sequence is a man between 18 and 29 years old in good health. In nucleotides, the sequence is TGTGCCAGCAGTGAGGGAGGGGGCTCGGGCACTGAAGCTTTCTTT. The encoded protein is CASSEGGGSGTEAFF.